The entry below gives a single T cell receptor beta chain sequence along with its context. A junction boundary mismatches the germline segment, possibly from a read error. RNA transcripts yielded amplified TCR beta CDR3 regions. During a first-round RT-PCR of the TCR CDR3, the HTBI primer set was used. Each CDR3 protein gets one entry after TCRdb re-called the multiplex PCR reads with MiXCR. Of over 350,000 distinct CDR3 sequences in the sample, around 15% were seen once. The data originate from a study of T cells in Graves' hyperthyroidism and ophthalmopathy. This CDR3 comprises 14 residues. In germline, CDR1 is PRHDT, CDR2 FYEKMQ (reference sequence).

Sequenced material: blood. The sequence derives from a man aged 45-60 years with Graves' ophthalmopathy. The J gene is TRBJ2-7, the V gene TRBV13; D assignment may be TRBD1 or TRBD2 (5 bases each). CDR3 DNA sequence: TGCGCCAGCAGCTTGGTGGGGGAGAGGTACGAGCAGTACTTC. It translates to CASSLVGERYEQYF.